Below are 20 T cell receptor beta chains sequenced from a single sample in a study of blood T cell repertoires in COVID-19. Only in-frame clones appear in the TCRdb table, and some are missing; sequencing was by immunoSEQ multiplex PCR. The sample has some 260,000 clones, approximately 88% seen once. The sequenced material came from peripheral blood. The receptors were gathered from a woman in her 70s with COVID-19, enrolled during active disease.

The chain recombines TRBV2 with TRBJ2-7; D is uncertain. Trimming took 4 bases from V and 2 from J, leaving 9 bases between them. The CDR3 is made up of 13 amino acids. The V gene's germline CDR1 is SNHLY and CDR2 FYNNEI. The CDR3 DNA reads as TGTGCCAGCAGTGGGCACGAAACCTACGAGCAGTACTTC. Its protein is CASSGHETYEQYF.

V usage is TRBV5-1 and J usage is TRBJ2-5, with 13 nucleotides matching TRBD2. CDR1 and CDR2 from the germline V gene are SGHRS and YFSETQ. Unmatched junction bases numbered 9, after V lost 0 bases and J lost 1 base. This CDR3 contains 19 residues. The CDR3 DNA is TGCGCCAGCAGCTTGGACTACGGGGGACTAGCGGGAATCCAAGAGACCCAGTACTTC. Amino acid sequence: CASSLDYGGLAGIQETQYF.

This clone came up a few times. The chain has TRBV30 and TRBJ2-1; D may be TRBD1 (5 bases). The ends were cut back, 1 base at V and 6 bases at J, with 10 bases in the middle. This CDR3 has 13 residues. The V gene's germline CDR1 is GTSNPN and CDR2 SVGIG (reference sequence). For the CDR3, the DNA is TGTGCCTGGAGTGGCACAGGTGTCAATGAGCAGTTCTTC. It translates to CAWSGTGVNEQFF.

The V call is TRBV27, the J call TRBJ1-2; TRBD1 matches 7 bases. This CDR3 spans 16 amino acids. Trimming at V came to 6 bases and at J to 2 bases, leaving 12 bases not matched to a gene. Germline-derived CDR1 and CDR2 are MNHEY and SMNVEV (reference sequence). In nucleotides, the CDR3 is TGTGCCAGCAGAGCCTGGGGCCGACAGGGAAACTATGGCTACACCTTC. Protein product: CASRAWGRQGNYGYTF.

Here the CDR3 DNA reads TGTGCCATCAGTGCGGGGGGCGTAGGTCAGCCCCAGCATTTT. It yields the protein CAISAGGVGQPQHF. The rearrangement links TRBV10-3 to TRBJ1-5; TRBD1 might be the D (6 bases). The V end was cut by 4 bases, the J end by 6 bases, with 13 bases between. The CDR3 loop spans 14 amino acids. Germline V lookup: CDR1 ENHRY, CDR2 SYGVKD.

This sequence joins TRBV11-3 and TRBJ1-1; the match to TRBD1 covers 7 bases. The germline V gene encodes CDR1 SGHNT and CDR2 YENEEA. The CDR3 consists of 12 residues. Trimming removed 4 bases from V and 6 bases from J; junction bases left unmatched: 2. This chain's CDR3 is CASSSGTAEAFF. In nucleotides, the CDR3 is TGTGCCAGCAGCTCCGGGACAGCTGAAGCTTTCTTT.

The chain is built from TRBV3-1 (or the pseudogene TRBV3-2) and TRBJ2-1; a weak D match, TRBD2 (6 bases). CDR3 length: 15 residues. V was cut by 1 base and J by 7 bases, with 14 bases left in between. Germline V gene lookup returns CDR1 LGHDT and CDR2 YNNKEL (reference sequence). This chain's CDR3 is CASSQAGATQNEQFF. The CDR3 nucleotides are TGTGCCAGCAGCCAAGCGGGAGCAACCCAAAATGAGCAGTTCTTC.

This rearrangement joins TRBV19 to TRBJ1-1; no definite D call. This CDR3 region has 11 residues. The V and J ends lost 8 bases and 2 bases respectively, with 6 bases between them. The germline gives CDR1 LNHDA, CDR2 SQIVND (reference sequence). CDR3 nucleotide sequence: TGTGCCAGTCCAACTAACACTGAAGCTTTCTTT. Amino acids: CASPTNTEAFF.

V gene TRBV4-3 combines with J gene TRBJ1-6; the match to TRBD1 covers 8 bases. The CDR3 consists of 14 residues. Losses at the gene ends were 3 bases for V and 8 bases for J; bases not matched to a gene: 3. Looked up from germline, CDR1 is LGHNA and CDR2 is YSLEER. The CDR3 region is CASSHPGGDSPLHF. The DNA for the CDR3 is TGCGCCAGCAGCCACCCAGGGGGCGATTCACCCCTCCACTTT.

The V call is TRBV2, the J call TRBJ2-7; TRBD2 matches 7 bases. The CDR3 is 14 residues long. Losses at the gene ends were 2 bases for V and 8 bases for J; bases not matched to a gene: 9. Germline assignment: CDR1 SNHLY and CDR2 FYNNEI. The CDR3 loop reads CASSEYTSVGKQYF. In DNA, the CDR3 is TGTGCCAGCAGTGAATATACTAGCGTGGGCAAGCAGTACTTC.

The chain joins TRBV28 to TRBJ2-1, with 8 bases lining up with TRBD1. Germline loops: CDR1 MDHEN, CDR2 SYDVKM. Unmatched junction bases numbered 12, after V lost 5 bases and J lost 6 bases. The CDR3 loop spans 16 amino acids. CDR3 amino acids: CASSPPQGGPFNEQFF. CDR3 DNA sequence: TGTGCCAGCAGTCCCCCACAGGGGGGTCCCTTCAATGAGCAGTTCTTC.

The rearrangement uses TRBV19 and TRBJ2-5, with TRBD2 matching 11 bases. The CDR3 spans 15 residues. The germline CDR1 and CDR2 sequences are LNHDA and SQIVND (reference sequence). V shed 2 bases and J 1 base; nucleotides not matched to a gene: 0. CDR3 nucleotide sequence: TGTGCCAGTAGTATACTAGCGGGAGGCCAAGAGACCCAGTACTTC. Its translation: CASSILAGGQETQYF.

The chain couples TRBV27 to TRBJ1-4; the match to TRBD1 covers 10 bases. The CDR3 consists of 14 residues. V lost 7 bases to trimming and J lost 10 bases; unmatched junction nucleotides: 9. Germline CDR1 is MNHEY and CDR2 is SMNVEV (reference sequence). DNA of the CDR3: TGTGCCAGCACCATTGGGACAGGGGAAGGAAAACTGTTTTTT. It translates to CASTIGTGEGKLFF.

This chain joins TRBV18 and TRBJ1-1, with D maybe TRBD1 (5 bases). The germline CDR1 and CDR2 sequences are KGHSH and LQKENI. The CDR3 has 15 residues. Trimming stripped 3 bases from V and 7 bases from J, with 18 bases between. CDR3 nucleotide sequence: TGTGCCAGCTCACCTTTACTAACCGATCAGGGTGAAGCTTTCTTT. This sequence encodes CASSPLLTDQGEAFF.

V gene TRBV6-6 combines with J gene TRBJ2-1; D possibly corresponds to TRBD2 (5 bases). This CDR3 has 12 residues. The V gene's germline CDR1 is MNHNY and CDR2 SVGAGI (reference sequence). Between the trimmed V and J ends, which lost 6 bases and 5 bases, there was a span of 8 bases. The CDR3 here is CASRRRDNEQFF. The CDR3 coding sequence is TGTGCCAGCAGAAGGCGGGACAATGAGCAGTTCTTC.

The chain uses TRBV5-1 and TRBJ2-2; 8 bases fit TRBD2. This CDR3 spans 17 amino acids. Per germline, CDR1 SGHRS and CDR2 YFSETQ. V trimming: 4 bases; J trimming: 2 bases; junction bases outside the gene matches: 10. The CDR3 loop reads CASSTKAGEFNTGELFF. The CDR3 nucleotides are TGCGCCAGCAGCACGAAAGCGGGAGAGTTTAACACCGGGGAGCTGTTTTTT.

On this clone: Other nucleotide sequences in the sample specify the same CDR3. V gene TRBV7-9 combines with J gene TRBJ2-7; 9 nucleotides agree with TRBD2. V was clipped by 5 bases and J by 3 bases; unmatched bases: 5. Germline loops: CDR1 SEHNR, CDR2 FQNEAQ (reference sequence). The CDR3 consists of 14 residues. DNA for the CDR3: TGTGCCAGCAGCAGTAGCGGGAGAGTCTACGAGCAGTACTTC. This encodes CASSSSGRVYEQYF.

This chain links TRBV19 with TRBJ1-3; D is uncertain. This CDR3 region has 11 residues. Per germline, CDR1 LNHDA and CDR2 SQIVND (reference sequence). Trimming took 8 bases from V and 5 from J, leaving 7 bases between them. CDR3 amino acids: CASGDRNTIYF. The CDR3 bases are TGTGCCAGTGGAGACCGAAACACCATATATTTT.

This chain uses TRBV21-1 with TRBJ1-5. TRBV21-1 is a pseudogene. The CDR3 is made up of 16 amino acids. CDR3 coding DNA: TGTGCCAGCAGCAAAAACCGGGAGACCGTGAATCAGCCCCAGCATTTT. It yields the protein CASSKNRETVNQPQHF.

This clone was detected once. The genes are TRBV9 and TRBJ2-7; 9 bases match TRBD2. With 0 bases clipped from V and 6 bases from J, the junction kept 13 bases outside the gene matches. The germline V gene has CDR1 SGDLS and CDR2 YYNGEE. The CDR3 contains 17 residues. CDR3 in amino acids: CASSVAGSGRWGAEQYF. The CDR3 DNA follows: TGTGCCAGCAGCGTAGCTGGTAGCGGGAGATGGGGGGCCGAGCAGTACTTC.